This T cell receptor beta chain was captured by sequencing in a study of T-cell memory formation after mild COVID-19. TCRdb passed the 5' RACE reads through MiXCR, listing each CDR3 protein once. The table includes approximately 65,000 distinct CDR3 sequences, about a tenth detected once. CDR1 MNHEY and CDR2 SVGEGT come from the germline V gene. V was clipped by 2 bases and J by 0 bases, with 1 base between them. The CDR3 loop spans 12 amino acids. This clonotype showed up just a few times. Sequenced input: PBMCs or a T cell subset sorted from them (not recorded which). The clonotype originates from a man between 18 and 35 years old who had mild COVID-19 (a few samples of this study predate the infection). Cell type and time point are not known. This chain links TRBV6-2 or TRBV6-3 with TRBJ1-1; D ambiguous. CDR3 loop: CASSYMNTEAFF. CDR3 nucleotides: TGTGCCAGCAGTTACATGAACACTGAAGCTTTCTTT.